This TCR beta chain came from a study of T cells expressing NK-cell markers. Overall study context: Beta-chain profiling covered CD3+CD56+NKG2C+, CD3+CD56+NKG2C- and CD3+CD56-NKG2C+ sorted subsets.

The CDR3 is 12 residues long. CDR1 SEHNR and CDR2 FQNEAQ come from the germline V gene (reference sequence). TCRdb re-called the 5' RACE reads; one entry per CDR3 protein, DNA not given. This sample contains 300,000 to 450,000 distinct CDR3 sequences. Sequencing used blood T cells: a sorted CD56 or NKG2C T cell subset, CD4+ or CD8+ T cells, or bulk PBMC T cells (not recorded which). This TCR came from a man aged 18-75 years in good health. The rearrangement links TRBV7-9 to TRBJ2-5. This CDR3 reads CASRMGRETQYF.